This TCR beta chain was documented in a study of shared clonotypes between healthy human individuals. This CDR3 has 13 amino acids. In germline, CDR1 is MNHNS, CDR2 SASEGT. The V and J ends lost 6 bases and 5 bases, in that order; junction bases with no gene match: 3. Study results and caveats: Non-shared clonotypes showed lower generation probabilities than clonotypes common to all four donors.

This clone was seen ten or more times. The antigen remains unidentified. Produced via immunoSEQ multiplex PCR; TCRdb's table is partial and in-frame only. The profile covers around 980,000 clones, with roughly 74% appearing a single time and roughly 0.55% taken by the ten largest. The chain carries TRBV6-1 and TRBJ1-5, with TRBD1 matching 8 bases. The clonotype comes from a man aged 18 to 30 in good health. Some clones in this sample may be carry-over from other donors' samples. Sequencing was carried out using memory CD4+ T cells from PBMCs. Stated subset: CD45RA-negative fraction. This CDR3 is CASRDRGHQPQHF. Written as DNA, the CDR3 is TGTGCCAGCAGAGACAGGGGCCATCAGCCCCAGCATTTT.